The clone carrying this T cell receptor (beta chain) showed up just a few times. RNA transcripts provided the source from which TCR beta CDR3 regions were amplified. HTBI primers drove first-round RT-PCR of the TCR CDR3. TCRdb re-derived calls from the multiplex PCR reads in MiXCR, one entry per CDR3 protein. The sample includes some 560,000 distinct CDR3 sequences, 13% to 15% of them seen just once. This sample was taken from a study of T cells in Graves' hyperthyroidism and ophthalmopathy. Study-level information: Before treatment of any kind, peripheral blood was taken at initial diagnosis.

The receptor was isolated from a woman in her 40s with Graves' hyperthyroidism. Specimen: blood.

The CDR3 loop reads CASSVRVATNEKLFF. CDR3 in DNA: TGTGCCAGCAGCGTCAGGGTTGCAACTAATGAAAAACTGTTTTTT. V gene TRBV13 combines with J gene TRBJ1-4; a weak D match, TRBD1 (5 bases). V was pared by 5 bases and J by 0 bases, with 10 bases between. The CDR3 is 15 amino acids. Germline V gives CDR1 PRHDT, CDR2 FYEKMQ (reference sequence).